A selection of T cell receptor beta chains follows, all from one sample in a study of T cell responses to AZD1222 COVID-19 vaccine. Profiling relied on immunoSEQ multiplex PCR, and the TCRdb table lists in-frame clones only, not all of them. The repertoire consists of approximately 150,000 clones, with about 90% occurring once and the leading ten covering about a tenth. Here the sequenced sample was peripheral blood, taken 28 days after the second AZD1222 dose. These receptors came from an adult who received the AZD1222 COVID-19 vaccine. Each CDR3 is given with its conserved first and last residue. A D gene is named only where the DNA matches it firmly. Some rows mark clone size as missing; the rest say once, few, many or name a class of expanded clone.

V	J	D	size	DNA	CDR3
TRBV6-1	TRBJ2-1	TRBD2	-	TGTGCCAGCAGTGCCTCGGGACTAAGCTCCTACAATGAGCAGTTCTTC	CASSASGLSSYNEQFF
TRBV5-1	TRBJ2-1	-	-	TGCGCCAGCAGCTTGAAGAGCTCCTACAATGAGCAGTTCTTC	CASSLKSSYNEQFF
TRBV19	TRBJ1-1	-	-	TGTGCCAGTACCCCGCGGGGGATGAACACTGAAGCTTTCTTT	CASTPRGMNTEAFF
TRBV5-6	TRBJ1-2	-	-	TGTGCCAGCAGCTTGGCCGGGGGGCCAGGAGGCTACACCTTC	CASSLAGGPGGYTF
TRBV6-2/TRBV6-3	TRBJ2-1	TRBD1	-	TGTGCCAGCAGTCGGACGGGACAGGGAGGCAATGAGCAGTTCTTC	CASSRTGQGGNEQFF
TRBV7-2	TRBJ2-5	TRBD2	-	TGTGCCAGCAGCTTAGTTGCGGGAGGAGAAGAGACCCAGTACTTC	CASSLVAGGEETQYF
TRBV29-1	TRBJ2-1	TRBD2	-	TGCAGCGTAGGAAGCGGGAGGGCCTCCTGGTTCTTC	CSVGSGRASWFF
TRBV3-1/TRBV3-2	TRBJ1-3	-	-	TGTGCCAGCAGCCACGGAAACACCATATATTTT	CASSHGNTIYF
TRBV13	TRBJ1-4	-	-	TGTGCCAGCAGCTTAGGCGGAGGAGAAAAACTGTTTTTT	CASSLGGGEKLFF
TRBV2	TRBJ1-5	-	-	TGTGCCAGCAGTTATCTGGGGGGCGGCAATCAGCCCCAGCATTTT	CASSYLGGGNQPQHF
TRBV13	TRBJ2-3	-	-	TGTGCCAGCAGCTTAGCTCAGCGAAGCACAGATACGCAGTATTTT	CASSLAQRSTDTQYF
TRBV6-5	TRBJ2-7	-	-	TGTGCCAGCAGATCACTCCGGGCGGGCTACGAGCAGTACTTC	CASRSLRAGYEQYF
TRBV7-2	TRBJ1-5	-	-	TGTGCCAGCAGCTTAAATTCGGGGCAGGGCAATCAGCCCCAGCATTTT	CASSLNSGQGNQPQHF
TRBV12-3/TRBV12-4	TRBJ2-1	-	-	TGTGCCAGCAGTGTAGGGGGGTACGATGAGCAGTTCTTC	CASSVGGYDEQFF
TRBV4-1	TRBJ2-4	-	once	TGCGCCAGCAGCCGAGACGTCCCGGGCCCCTCCATAGCCAAAAACATTCAGTACTTC	CASSRDVPGPSIAKNIQYF
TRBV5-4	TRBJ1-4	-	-	TGTGCCAGCAGCTTGACAGGGCCTAATGAAAAACTGTTTTTT	CASSLTGPNEKLFF